This passage covers 16 T cell receptor beta chains from one sample sequenced in a study of response to subunit inactivated influenza vaccine. TCRdb reprocessed the RT-PCR reads with MiXCR, giving one entry per CDR3 protein. The table shows 560,000 or so distinct CDR3 sequences, with under 9% occurring only once. This specimen was PBMCs from blood, taken approximately 25 months after vaccination. The receptors shown here come from a man between 50 and 70 years old who received an inactivated influenza vaccine.

This clonotype appeared many times. This chain links TRBV12-3 or TRBV12-4 with TRBJ2-5, with D perhaps matching TRBD2 (5 bases). The CDR3 consists of 11 residues. The germline V and J ends were trimmed by 10 bases and 5 bases, with 11 bases remaining between them. This chain's CDR3 is CATQLAETQYF. For the CDR3, the DNA is TGTGCCACCCAGTTAGCGGAGACCCAGTACTTC.

In its sample, this clonotype was seen many times. J is TRBJ2-2 and V is TRBV29-1, with 8 bases fitting TRBD2. Germline values: CDR1 SQVTM, CDR2 ANQGSEA. The V gene end was trimmed by 7 bases and the J gene end by 1 base; junction bases not matched to a gene: 2. The CDR3 is 13 residues long. The CDR3 is CSAGTRNTGELFF. DNA of the CDR3: TGCAGCGCCGGGACTAGGAACACCGGGGAGCTGTTTTTT.

This chain links TRBV7-2 with TRBJ2-5, with D uncertain. This CDR3 has 12 residues. Germline CDR1 and CDR2: SGHTA and FQGNSA. Trimming cost V 5 bases and J 4 bases, with 8 bases left between them. CDR3 DNA sequence: TGTGCCAGCAGCGGCCAGTTAGAGACCCAGTACTTC. The encoded protein is CASSGQLETQYF.

The chain has TRBV29-1 and TRBJ1-1; D is ambiguous. The CDR3 extends over 15 amino acids. Germline V gives CDR1 SQVTM, CDR2 ANQGSEA. Trimming shortened V by 3 bases and J by 0 bases, and 14 bases separated the two germline ends. The DNA for the CDR3 is TGCAGCGTTGATGGAGGTGGGGTAATGAACACTGAAGCTTTCTTT. Protein product: CSVDGGGVMNTEAFF.

The table lists this clonotype with many counts. The gene calls are TRBV7-2 and TRBJ1-4, with D unresolved. V lost 1 base, J lost 10 bases, and 13 bases lay in between. Germline V CDR1 and CDR2: SGHTA, FQGNSA. This CDR3 is 14 amino acids long. CDR3 sequence reads: CASSLESVQGKLFF. CDR3 coding DNA: TGTGCCAGCAGCTTAGAGAGCGTCCAAGGAAAACTGTTTTTT.

This clonotype came up a few times. The J gene is TRBJ1-2, the V gene TRBV4-2, with 11 bases aligning to TRBD1. Germline CDR1 LGHNA, CDR2 YNFKEQ. This CDR3 has 17 residues. V trimming: 0 bases; J trimming: 5 bases; junction bases outside the gene matches: 8. Written as DNA, the CDR3 is TGTGCCAGCAGCCAAGACCCCGGACAGGGGGCGTTTTATGGCTACACCTTC. This translates into CASSQDPGQGAFYGYTF.

The chain combines TRBV5-1 with TRBJ1-5; a weak D match, TRBD1 (6 bases). CDR1 and CDR2 from the germline V gene are SGHRS and YFSETQ. This CDR3 spans 16 amino acids. Trimming removed 0 bases from V and 1 base from J, with 11 bases in between. The CDR3 loop reads CASSLEGVGSNQPQHF. The CDR3 nucleotides read TGCGCCAGCAGCTTGGAGGGGGTAGGGAGCAATCAGCCCCAGCATTTT.

The sample holds many counts of this clonotype. The V gene is TRBV12-3 or TRBV12-4, the J gene TRBJ2-3; D is possibly TRBD1 (6 bases). The CDR3 length is 13 residues. V was pared by 10 bases and J by 4 bases, with 15 bases between. For the CDR3, the DNA is TGTGCCATCACCAGGGGTGGGGCAGATACGCAGTATTTT. It encodes CAITRGGADTQYF.

The V call is TRBV29-1, the J call TRBJ2-5, with 9 bases aligning to TRBD1. Trimming at V came to 3 bases and at J to 0 bases, leaving 5 bases not matched to a gene. The CDR3 runs to 15 residues. Germline values: CDR1 SQVTM, CDR2 ANQGSEA. CDR3 sequence (DNA): TGCAGCGTTGAGTTACAGGGGGCGTACCAAGAGACCCAGTACTTC. Protein product: CSVELQGAYQETQYF. The complete variable domain, with remaining parts taken from reference TRBV29-1 and TRBJ2-5, reads SAVISQKPSRDICQRGTSLTIQCQVDSQVTMMFWYRQQPGQSLTLIATANQGSEATYESGFVIDKFPISRPNLTFSTLTVSNMSPEDSSIYLCSVELQGAYQETQYFGPGTRLLVL.

The chain joins TRBV4-3 to TRBJ2-3; 7 bases fit TRBD2. The V gene's germline CDR1 is LGHNA and CDR2 YSLEER. This CDR3 is 15 amino acids long. The V and J ends lost 4 bases and 5 bases, in that order; junction bases with no gene match: 9. The CDR3 DNA follows: TGCGCCAGCAGCCGCCGACCCGGACTAGTAGATACGCAGTATTTT. This encodes CASSRRPGLVDTQYF.

This clonotype was observed many times. V and J are TRBV7-8 and TRBJ2-1, with 10 bases matching TRBD2. CDR3 length: 17 residues. The J segment lost 0 bases and the V segment lost 5 bases, leaving 7 bases of the junction unmatched. Germline V gene sequence: CDR1 SGHVS, CDR2 FQNEAQ. The CDR3 DNA sequence: TGTGCCAGCAGCCATCACCCTAGCGGGAGCTCCTACAATGAGCAGTTCTTC. It encodes CASSHHPSGSSYNEQFF. Based on the CDR3 plus reference TRBV7-8 and TRBJ2-1, the full variable domain is GAGVSQSPRYKVAKRGQDVALRCDPISGHVSLFWYQQALGQGPEFLTYFQNEAQLDKSGLPSDRFFAERPEGSVSTLKIQRTQQEDSAVYLCASSHHPSGSSYNEQFFGPGTRLTVL.

J is TRBJ2-7 and V is TRBV6-1; D gene ambiguous. Trimming took off 7 bases at V and 2 bases at J, with 18 bases between the two ends. CDR1 MNHNS and CDR2 SASEGT come from the germline V gene. The CDR3 runs to 15 residues. CDR3 bases: TGTGCCAGCAATCGACAAGGAACTTCAGCCTACGAGCAGTACTTC. It yields the protein CASNRQGTSAYEQYF.

This clonotype was counted a few times. The rearrangement joins TRBV5-1 to TRBJ1-5; D is possibly TRBD1 (6 bases). Germline values: CDR1 SGHRS, CDR2 YFSETQ. The CDR3 runs to 15 residues. Trimming removed 0 bases from V and 5 bases from J, with 12 bases in between. The CDR3 protein is CASSLAGAAYQPQHF. CDR3 DNA sequence: TGCGCCAGCAGCTTGGCAGGGGCAGCGTATCAGCCCCAGCATTTT.

This clonotype has a count of ten or more. J is TRBJ2-1 and V is TRBV20-1, with TRBD2 identical over 7 bases. The CDR3 extends over 17 amino acids. The V and J ends lost 0 bases and 0 bases, in that order; junction bases with no gene match: 8. Germline CDR1 and CDR2: DFQATT and SNEGSKA (reference sequence). The CDR3 region has the DNA TGCAGTGCTAGAGATTATATGGGGGGGAGCTCCTACAATGAGCAGTTCTTC. Translated: CSARDYMGGSSYNEQFF.

In this sample, this clonotype turned up many times. V and J are TRBV4-2 and TRBJ1-5, with 7 nucleotides matching TRBD1. J was trimmed by 2 bases and V by 4 bases; bases with no gene match: 5. Germline CDR1 reads LGHNA; CDR2 reads YNFKEQ. The CDR3 extends over 15 amino acids. The CDR3 coding sequence is TGTGCCAGCAGCCCAACTACAGGGGGCAATCAGCCCCAGCATTTT. Protein: CASSPTTGGNQPQHF.

This clonotype was counted a few times. This chain joins TRBV20-1 and TRBJ2-1; D not resolved. Per the germline V gene, CDR1 is DFQATT and CDR2 is SNEGSKA (reference sequence). The CDR3 has 17 residues. V was pared by 3 bases and J by 0 bases, with 18 bases between. The CDR3 spells CSASGGFTTISYNEQFF. The CDR3, as DNA: TGCAGTGCTAGCGGCGGCTTCACTACGATCTCCTACAATGAGCAGTTCTTC.